Listed below are T cell receptor beta chains from one sample, sequenced in a study of blood T cell repertoires in COVID-19. The method was immunoSEQ multiplex PCR; TCRdb's version includes in-frame clones alone and lacks a portion of them. Of 350,000 to 450,000 clones in the sample, 70% to 90% were seen once. The source material was PBMCs or T cells enriched from blood (not recorded which). The receptors were sampled from a woman under 30 who had been exposed to COVID-19. The CDR3 runs from the conserved cysteine through the conserved F or W. A D gene is named only where the DNA matches it firmly. For some rows the clone size is stated as once, few or many, or as a class when expanded; others skip it.

clone_size	v_call	d_call	j_call	cdr3_aa	cdr3_nt
once	TRBV25-1	TRBD1	TRBJ1-2	CASQPDRGNYGYTF	TGTGCCAGCCAACCGGACAGGGGGAACTATGGCTACACCTTC
-	TRBV30	-	TRBJ1-5	CAWSPGGNQPQHF	TGTGCCTGGAGTCCCGGTGGCAATCAGCCCCAGCATTTT
-	TRBV27	TRBD1	TRBJ1-5	CASRNTGVGNQPQHF	TGTGCCAGCAGAAATACAGGGGTAGGCAATCAGCCCCAGCATTTT
-	TRBV19	-	TRBJ2-5	CASSPTQGWDQETQYF	TGTGCCAGTAGTCCGACTCAGGGATGGGACCAAGAGACCCAGTACTTC
once	TRBV4-2	-	TRBJ1-5	CASSLSTAINQPQHF	TGTGCCAGCAGCCTGAGTACAGCAATCAATCAGCCCCAGCATTTT
-	TRBV18	TRBD1	TRBJ1-5	CASSPTGDSNQPQHF	TGTGCCAGCTCTCCTACAGGGGATAGCAATCAGCCCCAGCATTTT
-	TRBV2	-	TRBJ2-3	CASSDGTDTQYF	TGTGCCAGTAGTGACGGCACAGATACGCAGTATTTT
-	TRBV27	TRBD1	TRBJ2-7	CASSTRTGWEQYF	TGTGCCAGCAGCACACGGACAGGGTGGGAGCAGTACTTC
-	TRBV7-9	TRBD1	TRBJ2-7	CASSAGQVSYEQYF	TGTGCCAGCAGCGCGGGACAGGTCTCCTACGAGCAGTACTTC
-	TRBV4-2	-	TRBJ2-5	CASSKSTRDSQETQYF	TGTGCCAGCAGCAAATCAACCCGGGATTCCCAAGAGACCCAGTACTTC
-	TRBV27	TRBD2	TRBJ2-7	CASSLSGAGGLEQYF	TGTGCCAGCAGTTTATCGGGAGCGGGAGGGCTCGAGCAGTACTTC
-	TRBV18	-	TRBJ2-3	CASSSGNTDTQYF	TGTGCCAGCTCCTCAGGGAACACAGATACGCAGTATTTT
few	TRBV19	TRBD1	TRBJ1-5	CATGQGSMGNQPQHF	TGTGCCACTGGACAGGGGAGTATGGGCAATCAGCCCCAGCATTTT
-	TRBV7-9	TRBD1	TRBJ1-6	CASSLETGRRDSPLHF	TGTGCCAGCAGCTTAGAGACAGGGCGCCGGGATTCACCCCTCCACTTT
-	TRBV27	-	TRBJ2-7	CASSSRSPPYEQYF	TGTGCCAGCAGTTCAAGGAGCCCTCCCTACGAGCAGTACTTC
-	TRBV28	-	TRBJ1-5	CASSFLGEVNQPQHF	TGTGCCAGCAGTTTCCTGGGTGAGGTCAATCAGCCCCAGCATTTT